This T cell receptor beta chain was sequenced for a study of T cell clonotyping in hematopoietic cell transplantation. Concerning this clone: Its antigen is unidentified.

Some clones are missing from TCRdb's copy, which holds only in-frame ones; the method was immunoSEQ multiplex PCR. The sample lists 11,000 to 15,000 clones, about 56% occurring once. Study-level points and caveats: Few recipient clonotypes overlapped donors; over 95% were de novo at given depth. Graft donor and pretransplant recipient Inverse Simpson Index values predicted broader posttransplant TCR diversity.

Trimming cost V 4 bases and J 4 bases; bases outside gene matches: 11. Germline V gives CDR1 MGHRA, CDR2 YSYEKL. CDR3 length: 17 amino acids. Sequencing input: PBMCs. The TCR was taken from a human donor who either received an allogeneic hematopoietic cell transplant for a myeloid malignancy or was a related donor (not recorded which). Some clones in this sample may be carry-over from other donors' samples. The rearrangement links TRBV4-1 to TRBJ2-1; TRBD2 matches 9 bases. The CDR3 DNA sequence: TGCGCCAGCAGCCCTCTAACTAGCGGGCGTACTTACAATGAGCAGTTCTTC. Its translation is CASSPLTSGRTYNEQFF.